This T cell receptor beta chain was identified during a study of control samples from healthy donors and cancer patients. The CDR3 consists of 14 residues. V was clipped by 5 bases and J by 4 bases; unmatched bases: 5. Germline CDR1 is LGHDT and CDR2 is YNNKEL (reference sequence). This clone occurred once. Libraries were prepared by immunoSEQ multiplex PCR; TCRdb keeps only in-frame clonotypes and omits some of them. The table lists over 150,000 clones, 94% of them singletons. The rearrangement uses TRBV3-1 (or the pseudogene TRBV3-2) and TRBJ1-2, with TRBD1 matching 9 bases. Sequenced: blood. The TCR was taken from a woman aged 18-29 years in good health. The CDR3 DNA follows: TGTGCCAGCAGCGCCCGGGACAGGGTCTATGGCTACACCTTC. Translating gives CASSARDRVYGYTF.